A selection of T cell receptor beta chains follows, all from one sample in a study of human T cells and chemical hapten exposure. TCRdb ran MiXCR on the RACE reads and lists one entry per CDR3 protein. The data contain fewer than 300,000 distinct CDR3 sequences, about 8.6% of them singletons. Here the sequenced sample was whole blood, taken in connection with sensitization to the hapten diphenylcyclopropenone (DPC). These TCRs come from a woman between 40 and 50 years old with alopecia areata. Some clones in this sample may be carry-over from other donors' samples. The conserved cysteine and the conserved F or W are not part of the CDR3 here. A D gene is named only where the DNA matches it firmly.

j_gene,d_gene,v_gene,CDR3aa
TRBJ2-7,TRBD1,TRBV29-1,SAGGSYEQY
TRBJ2-2,.,TRBV7-8,ASSLLTVDTGELF
TRBJ2-2,.,TRBV29-1,SVRGGPGELF
TRBJ2-1,TRBD2,TRBV20-1,SAPGLAGYSEQF
TRBJ2-3,.,TRBV20-1,SAKTPGGTDTQY
TRBJ2-3,.,TRBV6-5,ASRRELDPLRGDTQY
TRBJ1-4,.,TRBV5-6,ASSPAPGLNEKLF
TRBJ2-1,TRBD2,TRBV20-1,SARNWTSHEQF
TRBJ2-5,.,TRBV2,ASGRGEAETQY
TRBJ1-1,TRBD1,TRBV7-6,ASSLGTGGTTEAF
TRBJ2-3,.,TRBV28,ASLLSGTDTQY
TRBJ2-1,.,TRBV20-1,SAPRALSNEQF
TRBJ2-7,.,TRBV20-1,SARESSPYEQY
TRBJ2-3,TRBD2,TRBV27,ASSPIAGWVTDTQY
TRBJ1-1,.,TRBV10-3,AISEGGQNTEAF
TRBJ1-2,.,TRBV27,ASSFSIFSYGYT
TRBJ2-3,.,TRBV7-9,ASSPLGGTDTQY
TRBJ1-4,.,TRBV12-3/TRBV12-4,ASRPQPGLPTTNEKLF
TRBJ1-1,.,TRBV18,ASSPGQNTEAF
TRBJ2-7,.,TRBV5-6,ASSLGLDRYEQY
TRBJ1-4,.,TRBV2,ASSDRGPGTNEKLF
TRBJ2-7,TRBD1,TRBV4-3,ASGRDRGYEQY
TRBJ2-7,TRBD2,TRBV9,ASSENSGSGSEQY
TRBJ2-3,.,TRBV6-2/TRBV6-3,ASSSSPSRTDTQY
TRBJ2-7,.,TRBV4-1,ASSQALTVTGEQY
TRBJ2-2,.,TRBV11-3,ASSLRATNTGELF
TRBJ2-7,TRBD2,TRBV10-3,AISSRTSGSYEQY
TRBJ2-2,TRBD2,TRBV29-1,SVDSGSNTGELF
TRBJ2-3,TRBD2,TRBV20-1,SARGRGPDTQY
TRBJ2-3,.,TRBV5-1,ASSLDAGRGDTQY
TRBJ2-4,.,TRBV29-1,SVVRGRAKNIQY
TRBJ2-5,TRBD1,TRBV7-2,ASSPDRGRETQY
TRBJ2-7,.,TRBV28,ASSFSSSIYEQY
TRBJ1-1,.,TRBV5-1,ASSLGVTGIYTEAF
TRBJ2-7,TRBD1,TRBV28,ASSFQGAYPSYEQY
TRBJ1-3,.,TRBV3-1,ASSQESQRGNTIY
TRBJ2-7,.,TRBV29-1,SVGRTAGSYEQY
TRBJ2-4,TRBD2,TRBV20-1,SAKTSGMKNIQY
TRBJ2-1,.,TRBV6-2/TRBV6-3,ASSYSSGLYNEQF
TRBJ2-3,.,TRBV9,ASSVGNWRLTDTQY
TRBJ2-7,TRBD2,TRBV7-9,ASSLVGGRTNEQY
TRBJ2-1,.,TRBV9,ASSVDAGTAYNEQF
TRBJ2-7,.,TRBV6-1,ASSVEAVQY
TRBJ2-1,.,TRBV5-1,ASSLGIGQLGNEQF
TRBJ2-5,TRBD2,TRBV11-3,ASSPGGTSGETQY
TRBJ1-4,.,TRBV12-3/TRBV12-4,ASSLRQSTNEKLF
TRBJ1-5,TRBD1,TRBV12-3/TRBV12-4,ASSQSGTGDNQPQH
TRBJ2-7,.,TRBV6-2/TRBV6-3,ASFSATSYEQY
TRBJ2-3,.,TRBV7-9,ASSFVGFTDTQY
TRBJ2-2,TRBD1,TRBV12-3/TRBV12-4,ASSVGTGRTGELF
TRBJ2-7,TRBD2,TRBV7-6,ASSQVAGGHSTFPYEQY
TRBJ2-7,.,TRBV5-1,ASSPATGYDEQY
TRBJ2-1,TRBD2,TRBV27,ASSLSLTSGYNEQF
TRBJ2-2,.,TRBV10-3,AISGGGDPRTGELF
TRBJ1-2,TRBD1,TRBV29-1,STGQSFGYT